These 10 T cell receptor beta chains were sequenced from one sample in a study of tumor T cells in aggressive B-cell lymphoma. Data came from immunoSEQ multiplex PCR; TCRdb stores just in-frame clones and leaves some out. The repertoire holds 6,000 or so clones, with 70% to 75% as singletons. The sequenced material came from tumor tissue. Every receptor here comes from an adult with diffuse large B cell lymphoma.

V and J are TRBV27 and TRBJ2-1, with D possibly TRBD1 on 5 matching bases. Germline CDR1 is MNHEY and CDR2 is SMNVEV (reference sequence). The CDR3 totals 13 residues. Trimming cost V 5 bases and J 6 bases, with 11 bases left between them. CDR3 coding DNA: TGTGCCAGCAGTGGCATTAGGGGCAATGAGCAGTTCTTC. This gives the protein CASSGIRGNEQFF.

In this sample, this clone turned up a few times. The V call is TRBV7-6, the J call TRBJ2-7; D gene uncertain. The V end was cut by 5 bases, the J end by 4 bases, with 12 bases between. CDR1 is SGHVS and CDR2 is FNYEAQ in the germline V gene. This CDR3 is 13 amino acids long. CDR3 coding DNA: TGTGCCAGCAGCCTAGGGTCACTTTACGAGCAGTACTTC. This encodes CASSLGSLYEQYF. Using reference TRBV7-6 and TRBJ2-7 for the parts outside the CDR3, the full variable domain is GAGVSQSPRYKVTKRGQDVALRCDPISGHVSLYWYRQALGQGPEFLTYFNYEAQQDKSGLPNDRFSAERPEGSISTLTIQRTEQRDSAMYRCASSLGSLYEQYFGPGTRLTVT.

The chain couples TRBV11-3 to TRBJ2-7; TRBD1 might be the D (6 bases). The length of the CDR3 is 12 residues. In germline, CDR1 is SGHNT, CDR2 YENEEA. V was shortened by 0 bases and J by 7 bases, with 7 bases between the two germline ends. The CDR3 DNA reads TGTGCCAGCAGCTTAGATGACAGGGAGCAGTACTTC. Amino acid sequence: CASSLDDREQYF.

The rearrangement joins TRBV5-1 to TRBJ2-1; 8 nucleotides match TRBD2. Trimming at V came to 0 bases and at J to 4 bases, leaving 12 bases not matched to a gene. Germline lookup yields CDR1 SGHRS and CDR2 YFSETQ. The CDR3 loop spans 18 amino acids. The CDR3 DNA is TGCGCCAGCAGCTTGGGGACTAGCCCCCCAGGCGTATACAATGAGCAGTTCTTC. Translation: CASSLGTSPPGVYNEQFF.

V gene TRBV28 combines with J gene TRBJ2-1, with 10 bases identical to TRBD1. The ends lost 7 bases at V and 7 bases at J; junction bases unmatched: 13. There are 16 residues in the CDR3. Looked up from germline, CDR1 is MDHEN and CDR2 is SYDVKM. CDR3 region: CASTHLRGTGANEQFF. The CDR3 DNA reads as TGTGCCAGCACCCATCTGAGGGGGACAGGGGCTAATGAGCAGTTCTTC.

The chain carries TRBV7-9 and TRBJ2-7, with a weak D call TRBD2 (6 bases). Germline V gene sequence: CDR1 SEHNR, CDR2 FQNEAQ (reference sequence). The V end lost 0 bases, the J end lost 0 bases, and 9 bases lay between the germline ends. CDR3 length: 15 amino acids. CDR3 amino acids: CASSLAGGSSYEQYF. The CDR3 nucleotides are TGTGCCAGCAGCTTAGCTGGGGGGAGCTCCTACGAGCAGTACTTC.

The gene calls are TRBV6-1 and TRBJ1-2, with D maybe TRBD1 (5 bases). The CDR3 length is 15 residues. Trimming took off 5 bases at V and 3 bases at J, with 16 bases between the two ends. The germline V gene has CDR1 MNHNS and CDR2 SASEGT. CDR3 sequence: CASSSEQAGDYGYTF. CDR3 sequence (DNA): TGTGCCAGCAGTTCAGAACAGGCGGGGGACTATGGCTACACCTTC.

J is TRBJ1-1 and V is TRBV14; D remains ambiguous. V dropped 1 base and J dropped 4 bases, with 7 bases sitting between them. The CDR3 contains 13 residues. Germline V gene data show CDR1 as SGHDN and CDR2 as FVKESK. The CDR3 bases are TGTGCCAGCAGCCAAGCCCCTATCACTGAAGCTTTCTTT. Amino acids: CASSQAPITEAFF.

A few counts support this clone. The genes are TRBV7-9 and TRBJ1-5; the D gene is possibly TRBD1 (5 bases). The V gene lost 5 bases and the J gene lost 6 bases, with 17 bases spanning the gap. This CDR3 has 15 amino acids. Germline V gives CDR1 SEHNR, CDR2 FQNEAQ (reference sequence). CDR3: CASSGGLDEGQPQHF. The CDR3 coding sequence is TGTGCCAGCAGCGGGGGACTCGACGAAGGTCAGCCCCAGCATTTT.

The CDR3 coding sequence is TGCAGCGTTGAAGGGACGATGGGGGCGTTCGCTGAAGCTTTCTTT. Translation: CSVEGTMGAFAEAFF. V usage is TRBV29-1 and J usage is TRBJ1-1, with D tentatively TRBD1 (6 bases). Germline V lookup: CDR1 SQVTM, CDR2 ANQGSEA. CDR3 size: 15 residues. V was shortened by 1 base and J by 6 bases, with 18 bases between the two germline ends.